The rows below give T cell receptor beta chains drawn from one sample of a study of T cell repertoires in cytomegalovirus infection. MiXCR was run by TCRdb on the reads, yielding one entry per CDR3 protein. Altogether 110,000 to 150,000 distinct CDR3 sequences are present, about 32% being singletons, with the ten largest covering about 50%. Their specific antigens are unknown. The sequencing here drew on CD8+ T cells from cultured PBMCs, taken from culture after CMV antigen stimulation. The receptor source for this set is a human donor in good health (CMV status not recorded). Some clones in this sample may be carry-over from other donors' samples. The CDR3 runs from the conserved cysteine through the conserved F or W. Each record gives: J gene, V gene, D gene, clone size, CDR3 DNA, CDR3 protein. D genes are given only for firm matches. Some rows mark clone size as missing; the rest say once, few, many or name a class of expanded clone.

TRBJ2-2 TRBV5-1 TRBD1 NA TGCGCCAGCAGTCCTGACAGGGGGTCCTATTGGGAGCTGTTTTTT CASSPDRGSYWELFF
TRBJ2-1 TRBV7-6 NA many TGTGCCAGCAGCCCAAGGGCGGGCACCGTCAATGAGCAGTTCTTC CASSPRAGTVNEQFF
TRBJ2-7 TRBV7-6 NA many TGTGCCAGCAGCTCCGGGGGCTCCTACGAGCAGTACTTC CASSSGGSYEQYF
TRBJ2-5 TRBV7-6 NA NA TGTGCCAGCAGCCGAGGGGAGCAGACCCAGTACTTC CASSRGEQTQYF
TRBJ2-7 TRBV2 NA once TGTGCCAGCAGTGATCTAGGGGACGAGCAGTACTTC CASSDLGDEQYF
TRBJ1-5 TRBV2 TRBD1 many TGTGCCAGCAGCTTCGGACAGGGAGGGAATCAGCCCCAGCATTTT CASSFGQGGNQPQHF
TRBJ1-3 TRBV7-9 NA few TGTGCCAGCAGCTTCGACACAGGCAGCTCTGGAAACACCATATATTTT CASSFDTGSSGNTIYF
TRBJ1-1 TRBV11-3 NA few TGTGCCAGCAGCTTGACTCCGAGGGGGACTGAAGCTTTCTTT CASSLTPRGTEAFF
TRBJ1-5 TRBV7-6 NA many TGTGCCAGCAGCTTAGACCCCAGCAATCAGCCCCAGCATTTT CASSLDPSNQPQHF
TRBJ2-5 TRBV20-1 NA NA TGCAGGGCCCGACGGCGCGACCAAGAGACCCAGTACTTC CRARRRDQETQYF
TRBJ2-1 TRBV7-9 NA NA TGTGCCAGCAAGATCGGGGAAGCAGGGTCCTACAATGAGCAGTTCTTC CASKIGEAGSYNEQFF
TRBJ2-7 TRBV28 TRBD1 few TGTGCCAGCAGCTCTCGGACAGGGTTCTACGAGCAGTACTTC CASSSRTGFYEQYF
TRBJ2-5 TRBV9 TRBD2 few TGTGCCAGCAGCGTAGGAGAGACTAGCGGGGGGGAAGAGACCCAGTACTTC CASSVGETSGGEETQYF
TRBJ2-7 TRBV7-8 TRBD1 many TGTGCCAGCAGCTTAGGCCCGGGGGGACAGGGGAAGGAGCAGTACTTC CASSLGPGGQGKEQYF
TRBJ2-1 TRBV4-1 NA few TGCGCCAGCAGCCAAGACAGGGGTTCCCACAATGAGCAGTTCTTC CASSQDRGSHNEQFF
TRBJ2-5 TRBV20-1 NA few TGCAGTGCTAGCCAGTTCCTGCAGGGGGGACACCAAGAGACCCAGTACTTC CSASQFLQGGHQETQYF
TRBJ2-1 TRBV11-1 NA many TGTGCCAGCAGCTACTTGAACAATGAGCAGTTCTTC CASSYLNNEQFF
TRBJ2-6 TRBV7-9 NA few TGTGCCAGCAACGTAGGTGGGGCCAACGTCCTGACTTTC CASNVGGANVLTF
TRBJ1-1 TRBV29-1 TRBD1 NA TGCAGCACCGAGGACAGGGCCACTGAAGCTTTCTTT CSTEDRATEAFF
TRBJ1-6 TRBV6-1 TRBD1 NA TGTGCCAGCAGGTCCGGGACAGGGGGTAATTCACCCCTCCACTTT CASRSGTGGNSPLHF
TRBJ2-7 TRBV6-6 TRBD2 NA TGTGCCAGCAGTCGAACTAGCGGGGGCCTAAAAAGCTTCTACGAGCAGTACTTC CASSRTSGGLKSFYEQYF
TRBJ2-5 TRBV7-9 NA NA TGTGCCAGCAGCTCACCGACACGCGGGACCCAGTACTTC CASSSPTRGTQYF
TRBJ2-1 TRBV5-1 NA NA TGCGCCAGCAGCTTGATGGGGTTCTCCTACAATGAGCAGTTCTTC CASSLMGFSYNEQFF
TRBJ2-3 TRBV11-2 NA NA TGTGCCAGCAGCTTAGGGTTCGGCCCTAGCACAGATACGCAGTATTTT CASSLGFGPSTDTQYF
TRBJ2-1 TRBV20-1 NA NA TGCAGTGCTAGAGATCGGCTAGCGTCAAAGGAGCAGTTCTTC CSARDRLASKEQFF
TRBJ1-1 TRBV19 NA few TGTGCCAGTAGTTCGCCACAGGGAGAAGCTTTCTTT CASSSPQGEAFF
TRBJ2-7 TRBV12-3/TRBV12-4 NA once TGTGCCAGCAGCTGGACGGGGCCCTACGAGCAGTACTTC CASSWTGPYEQYF
TRBJ2-5 TRBV7-9 TRBD1 NA TGTGCCAGCAGCGTGACAGGGGCACAAGAGACCCAGTACTTC CASSVTGAQETQYF
TRBJ2-7 TRBV28 TRBD1 few TGTGCCAGCAGTCGACAGGGCGTCTACGAGCAGTACTTC CASSRQGVYEQYF
TRBJ1-2 TRBV5-4 NA NA TGTGCCAGCAGCTTGGATGGAAGTTTAAACTATGGCTACACCTTC CASSLDGSLNYGYTF
TRBJ2-7 TRBV7-8 NA few TGTGCCAGCAGCCCCAAAGGGCCAGACTACGAGCAGTACTTC CASSPKGPDYEQYF
TRBJ1-6 TRBV27 TRBD1 NA TGTGCCAGCAGACCTCCGACAGGGGTTAATTCACCCCTCCACTTT CASRPPTGVNSPLHF
TRBJ2-3 TRBV28 NA few TGTGCCAGCACCCTGGAGTCGGGACTCCAATATAACACAGATACGCAGTATTTT CASTLESGLQYNTDTQYF
TRBJ2-2 TRBV7-6 NA NA TGTGCCAGCAGCTCCCAGGGGCCCACCGGGGAGCTGTTTTTT CASSSQGPTGELFF
TRBJ2-7 TRBV4-1 TRBD2 many TGCGCCAGCAGCTATTCTAGCGGGGGGACCTACGAGCAGTACTTC CASSYSSGGTYEQYF
TRBJ2-1 TRBV7-2 NA NA TGTGCCAGCAGCTTAGTTGCAGGGGTCCACAATGAGCAGTTCTTC CASSLVAGVHNEQFF
TRBJ2-7 TRBV2 NA NA TGTGCCACCACCGGGACCCAGCCCTACGAGCAGTACTTC CATTGTQPYEQYF
TRBJ2-2 TRBV7-9 NA few TGTGCCAGCAGAGCGAAGGATAAGCACACCGGGGAGCTGTTTTTT CASRAKDKHTGELFF
TRBJ2-1 TRBV9 TRBD1 many TGTGCCAGCAGCGCAGGGGGTAGCTCCTACAATGAGCAGTTCTTC CASSAGGSSYNEQFF
TRBJ2-1 TRBV28 NA NA TGTGCCAGCAGTTTGCAAGTTTACAATGAGCAGTTCTTC CASSLQVYNEQFF